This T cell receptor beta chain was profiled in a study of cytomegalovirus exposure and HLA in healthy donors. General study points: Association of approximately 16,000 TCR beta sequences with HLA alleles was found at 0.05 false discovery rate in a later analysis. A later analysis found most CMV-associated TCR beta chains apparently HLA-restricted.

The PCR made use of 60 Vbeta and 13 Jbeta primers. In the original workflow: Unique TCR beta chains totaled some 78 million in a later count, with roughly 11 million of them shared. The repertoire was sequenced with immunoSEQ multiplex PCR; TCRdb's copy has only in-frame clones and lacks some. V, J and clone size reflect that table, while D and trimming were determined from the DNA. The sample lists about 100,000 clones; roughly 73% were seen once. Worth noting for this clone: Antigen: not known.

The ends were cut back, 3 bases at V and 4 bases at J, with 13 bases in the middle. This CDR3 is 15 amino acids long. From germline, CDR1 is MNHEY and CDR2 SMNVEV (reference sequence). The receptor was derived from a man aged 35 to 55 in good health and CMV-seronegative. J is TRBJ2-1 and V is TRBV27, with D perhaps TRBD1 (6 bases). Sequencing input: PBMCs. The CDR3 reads CASSLRQGIYNEQFF. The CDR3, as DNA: TGTGCCAGCAGTTTGCGGCAGGGGATTTACAATGAGCAGTTCTTC.